These T cell receptor beta chains were read from a single sample in a study of blood T cell repertoires in COVID-19. TCRdb keeps only in-frame clones here, not all; method: immunoSEQ multiplex PCR. The sample holds about 170,000 clones, around 82% seen once. What was sequenced was peripheral blood. Every receptor here comes from a woman of 80 years or more with active or convalescent COVID-19. CDR3s include the opening cysteine and the closing phenylalanine or tryptophan. D genes are given only for firm matches. The size entry is marked missing in some rows and otherwise reads once, few, many or a size class.

v_gene,j_gene,len,abundance,d_gene,CDR3aa,CDR3nt
TRBV6-6,TRBJ1-2,14,few,TRBD1,CASRPTKQGGGYTF,TGTGCCAGCAGACCTACTAAACAGGGGGGTGGCTACACCTTC
TRBV7-9,TRBJ2-7,16,NA,TRBD1,CASSRAGQGPSYEQYF,TGTGCCAGCAGCCGAGCGGGACAGGGCCCCTCCTACGAGCAGTACTTC
TRBV3-1/TRBV3-2,TRBJ2-1,17,NA,TRBD2,CASSQVTSGRRYNEQFF,TGTGCCAGCAGCCAAGTGACTAGCGGGAGGAGGTACAATGAGCAGTTCTTC
TRBV18,TRBJ2-3,13,NA,NA,CASSQRNTDTQYF,TGTGCCAGCTCACAGCGGAACACAGATACGCAGTATTTT
TRBV7-8,TRBJ1-1,13,NA,NA,CASSLDIHTEAFF,TGTGCCAGCAGCTTAGACATACACACTGAAGCTTTCTTT
TRBV5-4,TRBJ2-3,17,NA,TRBD2,CASSLGASGRATDTQYF,TGTGCCAGCAGCTTGGGTGCTAGCGGGAGGGCCACAGATACGCAGTATTTT
TRBV24-1,TRBJ2-1,15,NA,NA,CATSDFTGSGNEQFF,TGTGCCACCAGTGATTTCACCGGGAGTGGAAATGAGCAGTTCTTC
TRBV3-1/TRBV3-2,TRBJ2-3,21,few,TRBD2,CASSQVSGGVDGGPLTDTQYF,TGTGCCAGCAGCCAAGTCTCGGGGGGAGTCGACGGTGGGCCCTTAACAGATACGCAGTATTTT
TRBV18,TRBJ2-7,15,NA,TRBD2,CASSDAAGAPYEQYF,TGTGCCAGCTCAGACGCAGCGGGAGCACCCTACGAGCAGTACTTC
TRBV4-1,TRBJ2-3,17,few,TRBD1,CASSRHPQGVGTDTQYF,TGCGCCAGCAGCCGACACCCCCAGGGGGTCGGCACAGATACGCAGTATTTT
TRBV18,TRBJ2-3,14,NA,NA,CASLASGVPDTQYF,TGTGCCAGCTTAGCGTCGGGAGTCCCAGATACGCAGTATTTT
TRBV28,TRBJ1-4,16,NA,NA,CASSFLRLATNEKLFF,TGTGCCAGCAGTTTTCTCAGACTTGCAACTAATGAAAAACTGTTTTTT
TRBV2,TRBJ1-2,12,NA,TRBD1,CASRGQGYGYTF,TGTGCCAGCAGAGGACAGGGTTATGGCTACACCTTC
TRBV6-4,TRBJ2-4,16,few,NA,CASTRKGAPVPDIQYF,TGTGCCAGCACCCGAAAAGGGGCCCCAGTCCCCGACATTCAGTACTTC
TRBV19,TRBJ1-5,14,NA,TRBD1,CATTRGLSNQPQHF,TGTGCCACGACGAGGGGGCTGAGCAATCAGCCCCAGCATTTT
TRBV4-1,TRBJ2-6,16,NA,NA,CASSQVSVSGANVLTF,TGCGCCAGCAGCCAAGTGTCGGTCTCTGGGGCCAACGTCCTGACTTTC
TRBV5-1,TRBJ2-1,15,NA,TRBD2,CASTTSGNLVNEQFF,TGCGCCAGCACGACTAGCGGGAATCTGGTCAATGAGCAGTTCTTC
TRBV7-9,TRBJ1-2,17,NA,TRBD1,CASSLEGERDRTYGYTF,TGTGCCAGCAGCTTAGAGGGGGAACGGGACAGGACATATGGCTACACCTTC
TRBV19,TRBJ1-2,15,NA,NA,CASSIVEIVARGYTF,TGTGCCAGTAGTATAGTGGAGATCGTCGCTCGAGGCTACACCTTC
TRBV18,TRBJ2-7,14,NA,NA,CASSPTAADYEQYF,TGTGCCAGCTCACCCACGGCAGCGGACTACGAGCAGTACTTC
TRBV7-2,TRBJ2-7,13,NA,TRBD1,CASSPDRGREQYF,TGTGCCAGCAGCCCTGACAGGGGGCGCGAGCAGTACTTC
TRBV6-2/TRBV6-3,TRBJ2-7,17,NA,TRBD1,CASSAPGTGRRRDEQYF,TGTGCCAGCAGTGCACCCGGGACAGGGCGCCGTAGGGACGAGCAGTACTTC
TRBV3-1/TRBV3-2,TRBJ2-7,17,few,TRBD2,CASSQALAGGNFYEQYF,TGTGCCAGCAGCCAAGCACTAGCGGGAGGGAACTTTTACGAGCAGTACTTC
TRBV27,TRBJ1-5,13,NA,NA,CASSSWMGQPQHF,TGTGCCAGCAGTTCATGGATGGGCCAGCCCCAGCATTTT
TRBV7-3,TRBJ2-1,16,NA,TRBD2,CASSLLTSGSHNEQFF,TGTGCCAGCAGTCTACTAACTAGCGGGAGCCACAATGAGCAGTTCTTC
TRBV6-5,TRBJ2-7,13,NA,NA,CASSPTGSYEQYF,TGTGCCAGCAGTCCGACGGGGTCCTACGAGCAGTACTTC
TRBV3-1/TRBV3-2,TRBJ1-6,14,NA,NA,CASSRTLYNSPLHF,TGTGCCAGCAGCCGGACTCTCTATAATTCACCCCTCCACTTT
TRBV9,TRBJ2-7,13,few,NA,CASSVGLDYEQYF,TGTGCCAGCAGCGTAGGACTTGACTACGAGCAGTACTTC
TRBV5-6,TRBJ1-2,15,NA,NA,CASSLVGRTFYGYTF,TGTGCCAGCAGCTTGGTGGGCAGGACATTCTATGGCTACACCTTC
TRBV9,TRBJ2-2,15,NA,TRBD2,CASSDRTSRAGELFF,TGTGCCAGCAGCGATAGGACTAGTCGGGCCGGGGAGCTGTTTTTT
TRBV9,TRBJ2-7,14,NA,TRBD2,CASSARLAGDEQYF,TGTGCCAGCAGCGCCCGACTAGCGGGAGACGAGCAGTACTTC